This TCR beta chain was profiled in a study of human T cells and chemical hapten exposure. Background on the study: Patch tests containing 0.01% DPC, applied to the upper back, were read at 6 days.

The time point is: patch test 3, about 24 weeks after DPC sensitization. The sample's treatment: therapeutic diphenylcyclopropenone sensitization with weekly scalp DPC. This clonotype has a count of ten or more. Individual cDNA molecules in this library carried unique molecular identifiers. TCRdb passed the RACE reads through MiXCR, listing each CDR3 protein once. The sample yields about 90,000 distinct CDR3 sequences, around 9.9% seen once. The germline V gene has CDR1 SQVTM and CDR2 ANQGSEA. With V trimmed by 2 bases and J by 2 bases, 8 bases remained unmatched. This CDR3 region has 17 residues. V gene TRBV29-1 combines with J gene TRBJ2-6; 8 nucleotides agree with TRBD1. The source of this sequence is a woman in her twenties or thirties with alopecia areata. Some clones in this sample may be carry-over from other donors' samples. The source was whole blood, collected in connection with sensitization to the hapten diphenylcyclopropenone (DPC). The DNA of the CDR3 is TGCAGCGTTGAAACTAAAGGACAGGGCCCTGGGGCCAACGTCCTGACTTTC. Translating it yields CSVETKGQGPGANVLTF.